The 8 T cell receptor beta chains listed next were all sequenced from one sample in a study of CD8+ T cells in alopecia areata (dated by TCRdb to between 2018 and 2020). What the treatment or condition label conveys for this sample: oral pan-JAK inhibitor, 5-10 mg twice daily. Library generation was performed with the immunoSEQ multiplex PCR assay. To provide template for TCR sequencing, every sample had RNA extracted and reverse transcribed into cDNA. TCRdb mirrors the immuneACCESS table, restricted to in-frame sequences. Some clones are absent from its copies; in checked studies, under half trace to an unresolved V gene, and the reason for the others is unknown. Here the sample has about 200,000 clones; less than 70% occur a single time. 1.3% of the sample comes from the top ten. This sample comprised CD4+ T cells sorted from blood, obtained around week 50, from a patient treated with tofacitinib. Receptors were obtained from a human donor with alopecia areata.

This CDR3 is CASTSRGEVEQYF. CDR3 coding DNA: TGTGCCAGCACCAGCAGAGGGGAGGTCGAGCAGTACTTC. The genes are TRBV2 and TRBJ2-7; D might be TRBD2 (6 bases). The V and J ends lost 7 bases and 6 bases respectively, with 16 bases between them. The CDR3 length is 13 residues. The germline CDR1 and CDR2 sequences are SNHLY and FYNNEI.

The genes are TRBV30 and TRBJ2-6; 8 bases map to TRBD1. Germline trimming cut 7 bases from V and 0 bases from J; bases unmatched to any gene: 14. Germline CDR1 reads GTSNPN; CDR2 reads SVGIG (reference sequence). This CDR3 region has 18 residues. The CDR3, as DNA: TGTGCCTCCCGGACAGGGACACGACCGAGCTCTGGGGCCAACGTCCTGACTTTC. Its translation: CASRTGTRPSSGANVLTF.

The V call is TRBV6-6, the J call TRBJ2-3; tentatively, D is TRBD1 or TRBD2 (5 bases each). V was clipped by 2 bases and J by 8 bases, with 14 bases between them. The CDR3 length is 14 residues. Germline-derived CDR1 and CDR2 are MNHNY and SVGAGI (reference sequence). This chain's CDR3 is CASSYDPNGGTQYF. The CDR3 region has the DNA TGTGCCAGCAGTTACGATCCCAATGGGGGTACGCAGTATTTT.

This clone was detected only once. The chain uses TRBV29-1 and TRBJ2-7; no definite D call. Per germline, CDR1 SQVTM and CDR2 ANQGSEA. CDR3 length: 16 amino acids. Trimming stripped 4 bases from V and 0 bases from J, with 19 bases between. The CDR3 DNA reads as TGCAGCGTTGCGAACCCGGGCCTAACAGCCTCCTACGAGCAGTACTTC. This translates into CSVANPGLTASYEQYF.

The chain has TRBV4-1 and TRBJ2-2; D call uncertain. V shed 0 bases and J shed 8 bases, with 10 bases lying between them. Germline CDR1 is MGHRA and CDR2 is YSYEKL. The CDR3 contains 14 residues. Written as DNA, the CDR3 is TGCGCCAGCAGCCAAGACCGCCTCGGTGGGGAGCTGTTTTTT. This gives the protein CASSQDRLGGELFF.

J is TRBJ2-1 and V is TRBV15, with a tentative D call TRBD2 (5 bases). Germline V lookup: CDR1 LNHNV, CDR2 YYDKDF (reference sequence). The length of the CDR3 is 18 residues. V shed 0 bases and J shed 3 bases, with 18 bases lying between them. The CDR3 DNA is TGTGCCACCAGCAGAGATCAAGGGCTAGCAAATTTCTACAATGAGCAGTTCTTC. As protein: CATSRDQGLANFYNEQFF.

This clone showed up just a few times. This rearrangement joins TRBV5-1 to TRBJ2-5; D ambiguous. Between the trimmed V and J ends, which lost 2 bases and 4 bases, there was a span of 15 bases. In germline, CDR1 is SGHRS, CDR2 YFSETQ. The CDR3 is 15 residues long. The CDR3 loop is CASSLIEATRETQYF. DNA of the CDR3: TGCGCCAGCAGCTTAATAGAAGCAACTCGAGAGACCCAGTACTTC.

The chain combines TRBV27 with TRBJ2-7; either TRBD1 or TRBD2 may supply D (5 bases each). V shed 5 bases and J shed 2 bases, with 13 bases lying between them. Germline values: CDR1 MNHEY, CDR2 SMNVEV (reference sequence). CDR3 size: 14 residues. This CDR3 is CASSPRDGAYEQYF. The CDR3 DNA is TGTGCCAGCAGTCCCCGGGACGGAGCCTACGAGCAGTACTTC.